This entry lists 26 T cell receptor beta chains sequenced from one sample in a study of PD-1 blockade in classical Hodgkin lymphoma (TCRdb year 2020). The library came from the immunoSEQ multiplex PCR assay. Here the immuneACCESS table is served through TCRdb, limited to in-frame sequences with V and J called. Missing clones are a known gap in these copies; in checked studies unresolved V genes cover under half, and the rest lacks a known reason. A total of 50,000 to 65,000 clones appear in this sample, 85% to 95% of them only once. The ten largest clones add up to roughly 8% of the sample. Sample time point, as interpreted from the label and publication: cycle 4 day 1 (C4D1), after 6 weeks of nivolumab. All trial patients had relapsed after autologous stem cell transplantation, with cohorts A, B and C differing in prior brentuximab vedotin exposure. The starting material was peripheral blood mononuclear cells (PBMCs), obtained before the fourth cycle of nivolumab. All receptors come from a human donor with classical Hodgkin lymphoma.

J is TRBJ1-6 and V is TRBV28, with no clear D. V dropped 6 bases and J dropped 0 bases, with 9 bases sitting between them. This CDR3 is 15 amino acids long. In germline, CDR1 is MDHEN, CDR2 SYDVKM. Here the CDR3 reads CASSSGSSYNSPLHF. The CDR3 bases are TGTGCCAGCAGCAGTGGGAGCTCCTATAATTCACCCCTCCACTTT.

This chain joins TRBV4-1 and TRBJ2-4; 7 bases agree with TRBD2. V was clipped by 1 base and J by 0 bases; unmatched bases: 9. Germline-derived CDR1 and CDR2 are MGHRA and YSYEKL. The CDR3 is made up of 18 amino acids. CDR3 nucleotide sequence: TGCGCCAGCAGCCAAGGCAAGGCTAGCGGACTAGCCAAAAACATTCAGTACTTC. This encodes CASSQGKASGLAKNIQYF.

The V call is TRBV5-6, the J call TRBJ1-5; D perhaps matches TRBD1 (6 bases). This CDR3 contains 16 residues. The germline gives CDR1 SGHDT, CDR2 YYEEEE. Trimming cost V 3 bases and J 4 bases, with 17 bases left between them. As DNA, the CDR3 is TGTGCCAGCAGCTGGGGATTCAGGGGCTTGAATCAGCCCCAGCATTTT. Protein sequence: CASSWGFRGLNQPQHF.

The J gene is TRBJ1-5, the V gene TRBV27, with D possibly TRBD1 on 5 matching bases. V lost 5 bases and J lost 7, with 18 bases in between. The CDR3 spans 15 residues. Germline CDR1 and CDR2: MNHEY and SMNVEV (reference sequence). The CDR3 loop reads CASSPAIRGGQPQHF. The CDR3 bases are TGTGCCAGCAGTCCAGCCATTAGGGGTGGGCAGCCCCAGCATTTT.

The rearrangement joins TRBV5-4 to TRBJ2-3; D is unresolved. Trimming cost V 4 bases and J 6 bases, with 9 bases left between them. This CDR3 has 12 amino acids. CDR1 SGHNT and CDR2 YYREEE come from the germline V gene (reference sequence). CDR3 protein: CASSRRSDTQYF. The CDR3 nucleotides read TGTGCCAGCAGCCGAAGGTCCGATACGCAGTATTTT.

A note on this clone: At one boundary the junction diverges from the germline segment, which might be a read error. J is TRBJ2-7 and V is TRBV6-5; 10 bases align to TRBD2. The CDR3 runs to 13 residues. Looked up from germline, CDR1 is MNHEY and CDR2 is SVGAGI. CDR3: CAGGLADSYEQYF. DNA for the CDR3: TGCGCCGGAGGACTAGCGGATTCCTACGAGCAGTACTTC.

The chain has TRBV4-1 and TRBJ1-6; tentatively, D is TRBD1 (5 bases). CDR1 is MGHRA, CDR2 YSYEKL, per germline. Trimming left V 0 bases short and J 7 bases short, with 31 bases between. This CDR3 spans 22 amino acids. The CDR3 region has the DNA TGCGCCAGCAGCCAAGACCTCATCATTCCCGATTTCGGGGGGGAAGAAAATTCACCCCTCCACTTT. Translation: CASSQDLIIPDFGGEENSPLHF.

The chain couples TRBV5-1 to TRBJ2-7, with 9 bases fitting TRBD1. Trimming removed 5 bases from V and 1 base from J; junction bases left unmatched: 13. CDR1 is SGHRS and CDR2 is YFSETQ in the germline V gene. The CDR3 extends over 17 amino acids. The CDR3 is CASSPPRTGDLSYEQYF. DNA of the CDR3: TGCGCCAGCAGTCCGCCCCGGACAGGGGACTTATCCTACGAGCAGTACTTC.

The chain combines TRBV2 with TRBJ1-2; unclear D gene. The V and J ends lost 1 base and 2 bases respectively, with 8 bases between them. The CDR3 has 14 amino acids. In germline, CDR1 is SNHLY, CDR2 FYNNEI. The chain's CDR3 is CASSEGPGNYGYTF. The DNA of the CDR3 is TGTGCCAGCAGTGAAGGGCCCGGAAACTATGGCTACACCTTC.

The chain is built from TRBV7-9 and TRBJ2-3, with no clear D. CDR3 length: 15 residues. CDR1 and CDR2 (germline): SEHNR, FQNEAQ (reference sequence). The V gene lost 1 base and the J gene lost 0 bases, with 8 bases spanning the gap. The CDR3 DNA reads as TGTGCCAGCAGCTTAGAACGCAGTAGCACAGATACGCAGTATTTT. This codes for CASSLERSSTDTQYF.

The V call is TRBV5-6, the J call TRBJ2-3, with D perhaps TRBD1 (6 bases). Germline V gene lookup returns CDR1 SGHDT and CDR2 YYEEEE. The CDR3 runs 14 residues. The germline V and J ends were trimmed by 4 bases and 0 bases, with 9 bases remaining between them. CDR3 region: CASSGGFSTDTQYF. For the CDR3, the DNA is TGTGCCAGCAGCGGGGGCTTTAGCACAGATACGCAGTATTTT. Variable domain in full (rest from reference TRBV5-6 and TRBJ2-3): DAGVTQSPTHLIKTRGQQVTLRCSPKSGHDTVSWYQQALGQGPQFIFQYYEEEERQRGNFPDRFSGHQFPNYSSELNVNALLLGDSALYLCASSGGFSTDTQYFGPGTRLTVL.

The chain combines TRBV27 with TRBJ1-4; TRBD1 matches at 8 bases. J lost 8 bases, V lost 2 bases, and 7 bases had no gene match. Germline CDR1 is MNHEY and CDR2 is SMNVEV (reference sequence). The CDR3 contains 15 residues. This CDR3 reads CASSLRGQGWEKLFF. For the CDR3, the DNA is TGTGCCAGCAGTTTAAGAGGACAGGGATGGGAAAAACTGTTTTTT.

This chain uses TRBV7-8 with TRBJ1-4; TRBD1 agrees at 7 bases. The V gene end was trimmed by 5 bases and the J gene end by 3 bases; junction bases not matched to a gene: 3. There are 14 residues in the CDR3. Germline CDR1 reads SGHVS; CDR2 reads FQNEAQ. The chain's CDR3 is CASSRDSPNEKLFF. In DNA form, the CDR3 reads TGTGCCAGCAGCCGGGACAGCCCTAATGAAAAACTGTTTTTT. Complete variable domain (other parts from reference TRBV7-8 and TRBJ1-4): GAGVSQSPRYKVAKRGQDVALRCDPISGHVSLFWYQQALGQGPEFLTYFQNEAQLDKSGLPSDRFFAERPEGSVSTLKIQRTQQEDSAVYLCASSRDSPNEKLFFGSGTQLSVL.

V usage is TRBV13 and J usage is TRBJ2-3; 12 bases are a match to TRBD2. The J segment lost 5 bases and the V segment lost 5 bases, leaving 11 bases of the junction unmatched. CDR3 length: 17 residues. From germline, CDR1 is PRHDT and CDR2 FYEKMQ (reference sequence). CDR3 DNA sequence: TGTGCCAGCAGCCCCTCGACTAGCGGGAGCATTTTAGATACGCAGTATTTT. Translating it yields CASSPSTSGSILDTQYF. Full variable domain (remainder filled in from reference TRBV13 and TRBJ2-3): AAGVIQSPRHLIKEKRETATLKCYPIPRHDTVYWYQQGPGQDPQFLISFYEKMQSDKGSIPDRFSAQQFSDYHSELNMSSLELGDSALYFCASSPSTSGSILDTQYFGPGTRLTVL.

The chain uses TRBV16 and TRBJ2-2, with 9 positions matching TRBD1. The trim removed 0 bases at V and 6 bases at J, leaving 2 bases unmatched. The CDR3 runs to 15 residues. CDR1 is KGHSY, CDR2 FQNENV, per germline. The CDR3 sequence is CASSQSRTGAGELFF. The CDR3 DNA sequence: TGTGCCAGCAGCCAATCTAGGACAGGGGCCGGGGAGCTGTTTTTT.

The rearrangement joins TRBV6-1 to TRBJ1-2; unclear D gene. The V gene lost 6 bases and the J gene lost 1 base, with 12 bases spanning the gap. The CDR3 has 14 residues. In germline, CDR1 is MNHNS, CDR2 SASEGT. The CDR3 sequence: CASRPATLNYGYTF. CDR3 sequence (DNA): TGTGCCAGCAGGCCAGCCACCCTTAACTATGGCTACACCTTC.

The chain uses TRBV23-1 and TRBJ1-5, with a weak D call TRBD1 (5 bases). TRBV23-1 is marked as an open reading frame, function uncertain. V dropped 4 bases and J dropped 4 bases, with 17 bases sitting between them. The CDR3 loop spans 16 amino acids. The chain's CDR3 is CASSRNEQDENQPQHF. CDR3 in DNA: TGCGCCAGCAGTCGGAATGAACAGGACGAGAATCAGCCCCAGCATTTT.

The rearrangement joins TRBV7-9 to TRBJ2-7; 8 bases are a match to TRBD1. Germline CDR1 reads SEHNR; CDR2 reads FQNEAQ (reference sequence). The CDR3 is made up of 15 amino acids. The ends lost 0 bases at V and 6 bases at J; junction bases unmatched: 7. CDR3 sequence: CASSLAPGQGGEQYF. CDR3 DNA: TGTGCCAGCAGCTTAGCCCCCGGACAGGGAGGCGAGCAGTACTTC.

This sequence joins TRBV25-1 and TRBJ2-7; 10 bases align to TRBD1. V trimming: 5 bases; J trimming: 3 bases; junction bases outside the gene matches: 4. Looked up from germline, CDR1 is MGHDK and CDR2 is SYGVNS. This CDR3 is built from 14 residues. The CDR3 region is CASSSGTGVYEQYF. CDR3 in DNA: TGTGCCAGCAGTTCCGGGACAGGGGTCTACGAGCAGTACTTC.

The chain recombines TRBV11-1 with TRBJ2-7; 9 bases are a match to TRBD1. This CDR3 spans 14 amino acids. V shed 4 bases, J shed 7 bases, and the junction held 8 bases outside the gene matches. Germline V gives CDR1 SGHAT, CDR2 FQDESV (reference sequence). CDR3 bases: TGTGCCAGCAGCTCCCCGGGACAGGGCGTAGAGCAGTACTTC. Amino acids: CASSSPGQGVEQYF.

V and J are TRBV27 and TRBJ2-2; no definite D call. The length of the CDR3 is 16 residues. The V gene lost 3 bases and the J gene lost 1 base, with 12 bases spanning the gap. Germline assignment: CDR1 MNHEY and CDR2 SMNVEV (reference sequence). The DNA of the CDR3 is TGTGCCAGCAGTTTTTTAGGTCTGGAGAACACCGGGGAGCTGTTTTTT. This codes for CASSFLGLENTGELFF.

This clone was seen a handful of times. The sample has other DNA sequences that encode this CDR3 too. This rearrangement joins TRBV19 to TRBJ2-5, with D unresolved. Deletions cut 5 bases from V and 5 bases from J, with 9 bases between. Looked up from germline, CDR1 is LNHDA and CDR2 is SQIVND (reference sequence). This CDR3 is 12 amino acids long. DNA for the CDR3: TGTGCCAGTAGTCAAGGTGGGGAGACCCAGTACTTC. Translation: CASSQGGETQYF.

This clone has a single count. The gene calls are TRBV4-1 and TRBJ1-3; weak D call: TRBD1 (5 bases). The V end was cut by 4 bases, the J end by 3 bases, with 16 bases between. Germline loops: CDR1 MGHRA, CDR2 YSYEKL. This CDR3 has 16 amino acids. The CDR3 bases are TGCGCCAGCAGCCCCCCAGGGATGGCAGGTGGAAACACCATATATTTT. Encoded protein: CASSPPGMAGGNTIYF.

The chain has TRBV6-5 and TRBJ2-1; D unclear. V shed 0 bases and J shed 5 bases, with 11 bases lying between them. CDR1 MNHEY and CDR2 SVGAGI come from the germline V gene. CDR3 length equals 15 residues. The CDR3 sequence is CASSYSRTVNNEQFF. The CDR3 DNA sequence: TGTGCCAGCAGTTACTCTCGGACCGTGAACAATGAGCAGTTCTTC.

The gene calls are TRBV7-9 and TRBJ2-1, with 9 bases matching TRBD2. From germline, CDR1 is SEHNR and CDR2 FQNEAQ (reference sequence). Trimming at V came to 6 bases and at J to 4 bases, leaving 10 bases not matched to a gene. This CDR3 has 16 amino acids. The CDR3 DNA sequence: TGTGCCAGCAGACCCGTTAGCGGGGGAGAGTACAATGAGCAGTTCTTC. Protein product: CASRPVSGGEYNEQFF.

The chain combines TRBV28 with TRBJ1-1; 7 bases line up with TRBD1. CDR3 length: 14 amino acids. The junction had 8 bases not matched to a gene; V was cut back by 2 bases and J by 8 bases. CDR1 MDHEN and CDR2 SYDVKM come from the germline V gene. The CDR3 nucleotides read TGTGCCAGCAGTTTAGCGGACAGGCAAAAAGAAGCTTTCTTT. This sequence encodes CASSLADRQKEAFF.